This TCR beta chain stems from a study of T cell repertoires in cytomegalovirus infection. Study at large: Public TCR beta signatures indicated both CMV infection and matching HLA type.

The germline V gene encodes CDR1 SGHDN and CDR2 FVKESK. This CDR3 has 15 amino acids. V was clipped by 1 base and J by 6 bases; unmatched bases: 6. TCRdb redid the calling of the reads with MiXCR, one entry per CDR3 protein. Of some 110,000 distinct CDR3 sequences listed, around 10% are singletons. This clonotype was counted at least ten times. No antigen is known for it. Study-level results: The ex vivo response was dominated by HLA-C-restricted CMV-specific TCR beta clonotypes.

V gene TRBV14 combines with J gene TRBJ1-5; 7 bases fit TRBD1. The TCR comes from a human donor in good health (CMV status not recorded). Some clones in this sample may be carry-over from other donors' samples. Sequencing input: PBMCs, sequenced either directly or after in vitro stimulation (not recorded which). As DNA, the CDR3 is TGTGCCAGCAGCCAAGCCGACAGGGCAGGTCAGCCCCAGCATTTT. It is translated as CASSQADRAGQPQHF.